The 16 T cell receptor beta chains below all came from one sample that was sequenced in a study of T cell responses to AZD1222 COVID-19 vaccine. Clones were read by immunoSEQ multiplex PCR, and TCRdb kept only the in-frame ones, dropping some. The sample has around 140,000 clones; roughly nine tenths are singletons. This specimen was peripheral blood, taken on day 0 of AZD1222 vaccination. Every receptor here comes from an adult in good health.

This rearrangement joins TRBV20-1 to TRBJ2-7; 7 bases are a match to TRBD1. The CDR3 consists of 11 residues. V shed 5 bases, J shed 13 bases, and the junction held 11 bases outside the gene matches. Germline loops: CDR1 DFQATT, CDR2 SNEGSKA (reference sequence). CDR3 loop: CSALDRRTRYF. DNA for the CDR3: TGCAGTGCTCTGGACAGGCGAACGCGTTACTTC.

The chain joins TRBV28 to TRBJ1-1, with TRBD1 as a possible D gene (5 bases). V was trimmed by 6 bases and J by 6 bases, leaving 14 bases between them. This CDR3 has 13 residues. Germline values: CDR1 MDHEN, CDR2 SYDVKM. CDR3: CASRNPRVAEAFF. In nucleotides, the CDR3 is TGTGCCAGCAGGAACCCCAGGGTAGCTGAAGCTTTCTTT.

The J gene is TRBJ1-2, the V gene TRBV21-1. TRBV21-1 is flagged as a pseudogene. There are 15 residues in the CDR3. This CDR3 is CASSKDGGVTYGYTF. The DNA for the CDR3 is TGTGCCAGCAGCAAAGATGGGGGTGTCACCTATGGCTACACCTTC.

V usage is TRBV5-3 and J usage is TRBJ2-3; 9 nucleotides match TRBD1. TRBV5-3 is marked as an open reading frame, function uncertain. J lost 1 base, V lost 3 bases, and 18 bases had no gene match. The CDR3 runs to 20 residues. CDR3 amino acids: CARSCDPGTGPRRGTDTQYF. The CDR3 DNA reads TGTGCCAGAAGCTGCGACCCGGGGACAGGGCCCCGAAGAGGCACAGATACGCAGTATTTT.

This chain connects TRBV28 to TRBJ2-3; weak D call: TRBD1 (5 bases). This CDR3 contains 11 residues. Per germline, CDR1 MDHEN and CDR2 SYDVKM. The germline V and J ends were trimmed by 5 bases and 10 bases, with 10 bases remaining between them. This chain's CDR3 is CASSGLGAQYF. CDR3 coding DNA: TGTGCCAGCAGTGGTTTAGGGGCGCAGTATTTT.

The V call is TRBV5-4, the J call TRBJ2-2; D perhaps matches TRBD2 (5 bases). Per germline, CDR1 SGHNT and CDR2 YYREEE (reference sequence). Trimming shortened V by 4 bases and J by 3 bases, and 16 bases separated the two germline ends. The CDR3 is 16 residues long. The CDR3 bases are TGTGCCAGCAGCCGGAGGCGCGGTTTGGACACCGGGGAGCTGTTTTTT. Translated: CASSRRRGLDTGELFF.

Here the CDR3 reads CASSYETEPNYEQYF. The CDR3 coding sequence is TGTGCCAGCAGTTATGAGACAGAGCCAAACTACGAGCAGTACTTC. The chain couples TRBV6-2 or TRBV6-3 to TRBJ2-7; maybe TRBD1 (5 bases). Germline loops: CDR1 MNHEY, CDR2 SVGEGT. V was clipped by 3 bases and J by 3 bases, with 15 bases between them. The CDR3 is 15 residues long.

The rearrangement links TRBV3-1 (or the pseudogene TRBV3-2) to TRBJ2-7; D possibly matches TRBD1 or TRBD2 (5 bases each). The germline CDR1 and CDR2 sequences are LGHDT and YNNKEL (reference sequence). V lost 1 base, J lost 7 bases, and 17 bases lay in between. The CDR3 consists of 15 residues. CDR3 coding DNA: TGTGCCAGCAGCCAAGGGGGGATTAACCTGAGGGAGCAGTACTTC. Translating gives CASSQGGINLREQYF.

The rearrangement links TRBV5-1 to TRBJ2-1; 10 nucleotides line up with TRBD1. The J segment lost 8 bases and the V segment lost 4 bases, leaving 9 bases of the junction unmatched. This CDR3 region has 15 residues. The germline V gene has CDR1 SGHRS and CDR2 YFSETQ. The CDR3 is CASSRRQGALDEQFF. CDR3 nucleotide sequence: TGCGCCAGCAGCCGACGACAGGGGGCGCTTGATGAGCAGTTCTTC.

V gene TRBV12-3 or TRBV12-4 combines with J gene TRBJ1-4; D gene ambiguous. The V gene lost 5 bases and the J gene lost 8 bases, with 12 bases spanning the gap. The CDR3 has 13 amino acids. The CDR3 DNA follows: TGTGCCAGCAGTCCCGGTACGGGGGAAAAACTGTTTTTT. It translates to CASSPGTGEKLFF.

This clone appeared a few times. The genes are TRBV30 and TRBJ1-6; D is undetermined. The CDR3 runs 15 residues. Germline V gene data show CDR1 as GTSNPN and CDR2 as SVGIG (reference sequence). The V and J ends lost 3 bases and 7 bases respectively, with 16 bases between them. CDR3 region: CAWRKDPTGNSPLHF. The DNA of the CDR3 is TGTGCCTGGAGGAAAGATCCCACTGGGAATTCACCCCTCCACTTT.

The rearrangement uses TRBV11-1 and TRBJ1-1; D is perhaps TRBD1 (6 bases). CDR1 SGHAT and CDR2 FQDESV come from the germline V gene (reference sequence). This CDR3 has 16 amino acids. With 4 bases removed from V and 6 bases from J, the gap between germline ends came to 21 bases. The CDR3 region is CASSSRGWAGKPEAFF. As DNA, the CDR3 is TGTGCCAGCAGCTCGAGGGGGTGGGCAGGGAAGCCTGAAGCTTTCTTT.

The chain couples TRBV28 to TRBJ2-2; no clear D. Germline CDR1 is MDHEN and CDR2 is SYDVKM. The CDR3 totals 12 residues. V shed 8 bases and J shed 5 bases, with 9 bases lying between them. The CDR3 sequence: CASRVSTGELFF. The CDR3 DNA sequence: TGTGCCAGCCGGGTCAGTACCGGGGAGCTGTTTTTT.

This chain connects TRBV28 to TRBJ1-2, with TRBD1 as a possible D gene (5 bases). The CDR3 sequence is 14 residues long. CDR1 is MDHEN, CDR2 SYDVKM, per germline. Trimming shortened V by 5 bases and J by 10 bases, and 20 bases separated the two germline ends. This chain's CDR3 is CASSGARVPKVYTF. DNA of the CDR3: TGTGCCAGCAGTGGGGCCAGGGTCCCTAAAGTCTACACCTTC.

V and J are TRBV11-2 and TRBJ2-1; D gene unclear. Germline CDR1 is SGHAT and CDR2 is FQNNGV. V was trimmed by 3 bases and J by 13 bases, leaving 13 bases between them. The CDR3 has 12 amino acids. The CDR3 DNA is TGTGCCAGCAGCTTTTCCGGGTCGGGCCAGTTCTTC. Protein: CASSFSGSGQFF.

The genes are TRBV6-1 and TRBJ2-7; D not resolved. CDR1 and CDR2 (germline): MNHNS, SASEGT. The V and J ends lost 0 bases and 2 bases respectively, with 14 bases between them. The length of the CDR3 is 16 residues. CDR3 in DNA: TGTGCCAGCAGTGAAGCGTGGTCGACCACCACCTACGAGCAGTACTTC. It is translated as CASSEAWSTTTYEQYF.